This TCR beta chain originates from a study of blood T cell repertoires in COVID-19 (dated by TCRdb to about 2020). The study in broad terms: Samples covering the acute and convalescent phases of COVID-19 were provided by collaborators in the United States, Italy and Spain. The material from the prospective study consisted of cDNA or gDNA derived from T cells, B-cell-depleted T cells, or PBMCs. The dataset comprised deeply sampled blood TCRbeta repertoires from subjects exposed to, actively infected with, or recovered from COVID-19. The repertoires were released in a freely available public database meant as a resource for research on the immune response to SARS-CoV-2. Samples came from the ongoing ImmuneRACE study (first 160 participants) plus 1,254 subjects from 6 global collaborators. Nearly every sample came with metadata listing a de-identified subject ID, COVID-19 status, age in years and sex. Where available, HLA class I and class II types were taken from metadata supplied by the sample provider and were not determined by assay-based typing. What the study reported, not specific to this receptor: Clinical and demographic metadata were provided uncurated, with the amount varying by source and participant.

TCRbeta CDR3 regions were amplified from genomic DNA by means of the immunoSEQ Assay, a bias-controlled multiplex PCR. On the study's bioinformatics: The number of nucleated cells in each sample was estimated from the amplification of reference gene primers within the assay. To quantify the absolute abundance of each unique TCRbeta CDR3 rearrangement, sequence reads were collapsed and filtered. For each sample, productive Simpson clonality was calculated as the square root of Simpson's diversity index across productive rearrangements. TCRdb took over this immuneACCESS table, retaining in-frame rearrangements with V and J assigned. Such tables are incomplete; in checked studies, under half of the missing clones stem from an unresolved V gene, and the remainder is unexplained. The D gene and trimming were derived from the DNA, and the V and J assignments and clone size from that table. Present in this sample are 40,000 to 45,000 clones, roughly nine tenths of which were seen just once. The leading ten clones occupy around 5% of the sample.

On this clone itself: Its target antigen remains unknown. Base-call qualities are not available, and no considerably larger clone is one nucleotide away.

The collaborating institutions used their own protocols to collect whole blood in K2EDTA tubes. For TCRbeta analysis, collaborator samples were shipped as frozen whole blood, as isolated PBMCs, or as DNA extracted from either sample type. The CDR3 sequence holds 14 residues, the cysteine and phenylalanine included. This entry keeps only the CDR3 DNA: 42 bases, framed from base 1. Per the germline V gene (reference sequence), GTSNPN is the CDR1 and SVGIG is the CDR2. V has 6 bases trimmed and J has 3 bases trimmed; junction bases matching no gene number 5. Here the chain combines TRBV30 and TRBJ2-3; the junction holds 11 bases that match TRBD2. This TCR came from a human donor in a cohort sampled during active COVID-19. Sequencing was performed on peripheral blood. The nucleotide sequence reads TGTGCCTGTACCCGGACTAGCGGGACAGATACGCAGTATTTT. Translated, this is CACTRTSGTDTQYF.